The entry below describes one TCR beta chain. Its antigen is not yet known. Nothing much larger sits one base from this clone, and base qualities are not available. Sequencing relied on an Illumina HiSeq 1500. TCRdb trimmed public reads at Q25 via fastp, called clones via MiXCR and kept in-frame beta chains. Identical CDR3 protein sequences are pooled into one entry, listed with their most common genes and DNA. The sample records about 740,000 distinct CDR3 sequences, 35% to 45% of which are singletons. In total, the top ten clones hold about 2.8% of the sample. This record comes from a study of T cell repertoires in cytomegalovirus infection (dated 2019 in TCRdb). For the wider study: The HLA type of each donor mattered for the analysis, because public TCR beta signatures pointed to carriage of CMV infection along with the matching HLA type. On the study overall, not on this receptor specifically: In the ex vivo response, HLA-C-restricted CMV-specific TCR beta clonotypes were dominant, and in two of eight donors the single most frequent clonotype came from this HLA-C-restricted group. In both this cohort and an independent cohort of 300 to 450 donors, the cumulative frequency of public TCR beta family members distinguished carriers of CMV infection plus the relevant HLA type.

Trimming removed 4 bases from V and 0 bases from J, leaving 10 bases between the germline ends. Including cysteine and phenylalanine, the CDR3 has 15 amino acids. The only DNA kept is the CDR3, 45 bases in frame from the first base. The germline V gene supplies CDR1 KGHSH and CDR2 LQKENI. The TCR originated in a human donor in good health (CMV status not recorded). Some clones in this sample may be carry-over from other donors' samples. Sample: PBMCs. Here the chain combines TRBV18 and TRBJ1-5, with the D gene call left open. The DNA sequence is given as TGTGCCAGCTCACACCAGGCTTATAGCAATCAGCCCCAGCATTTT. This codes for CASSHQAYSNQPQHF.